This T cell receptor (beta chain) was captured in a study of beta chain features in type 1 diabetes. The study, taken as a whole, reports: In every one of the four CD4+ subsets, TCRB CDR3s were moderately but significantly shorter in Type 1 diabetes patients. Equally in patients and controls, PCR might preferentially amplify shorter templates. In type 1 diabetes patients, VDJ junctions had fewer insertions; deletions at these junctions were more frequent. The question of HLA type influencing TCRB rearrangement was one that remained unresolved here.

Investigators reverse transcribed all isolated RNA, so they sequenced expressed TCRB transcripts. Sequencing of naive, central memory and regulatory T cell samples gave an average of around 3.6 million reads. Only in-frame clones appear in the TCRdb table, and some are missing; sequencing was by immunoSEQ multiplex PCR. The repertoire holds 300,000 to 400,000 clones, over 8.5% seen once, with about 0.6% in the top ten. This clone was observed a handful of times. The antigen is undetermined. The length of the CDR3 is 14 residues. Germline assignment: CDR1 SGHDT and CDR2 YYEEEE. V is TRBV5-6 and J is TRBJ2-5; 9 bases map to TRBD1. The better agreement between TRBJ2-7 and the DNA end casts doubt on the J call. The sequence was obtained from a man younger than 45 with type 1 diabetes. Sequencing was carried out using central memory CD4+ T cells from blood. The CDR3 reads CASSWGTGNYEQYF. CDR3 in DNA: TGTGCCAGCAGCTGGGGGACAGGGAACTACGAGCAGTACTTC.